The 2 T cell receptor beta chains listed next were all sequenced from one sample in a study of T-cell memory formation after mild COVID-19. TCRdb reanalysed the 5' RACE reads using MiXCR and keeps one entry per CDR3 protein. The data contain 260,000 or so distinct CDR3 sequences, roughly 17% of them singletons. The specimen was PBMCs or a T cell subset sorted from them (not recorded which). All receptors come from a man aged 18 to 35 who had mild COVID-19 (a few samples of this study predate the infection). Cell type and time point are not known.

The CDR3 loop is CASRGVQGTPGAFF. The DNA for the CDR3 is TGTGCCAGCAGGGGGGTTCAGGGGACCCCGGGAGCTTTCTTT. The J gene is TRBJ1-1, the V gene TRBV12-3 or TRBV12-4, with D maybe TRBD1 (6 bases). Trimming took off 6 bases at V and 10 bases at J, with 21 bases between the two ends. CDR3 length: 14 amino acids.

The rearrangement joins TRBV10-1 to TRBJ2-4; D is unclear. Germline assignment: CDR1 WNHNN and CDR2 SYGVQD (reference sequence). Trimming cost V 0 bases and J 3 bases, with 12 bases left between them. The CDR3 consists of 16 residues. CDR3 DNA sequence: TGCGCCAGCAGTGAGTCTTTCGGGTCCGACAAAAACATTCAGTACTTC. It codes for CASSESFGSDKNIQYF.